The present T cell receptor beta chain was sequenced within a study of T-cell reconstitution after alpha-beta-depleted transplantation in children. TCRbeta library construction was performed incorporating unique molecular identifiers. Using its own MiXCR run on the PCR reads, TCRdb lists one record per CDR3 protein. The table has about 540,000 distinct CDR3 sequences, about a sixth seen once. This CDR3 spans 15 amino acids. V was shortened by 1 base and J by 5 bases, with 12 bases between the two germline ends. Germline lookup yields CDR1 LGHDT and CDR2 YNNKEL (reference sequence). This receptor was taken from a human donor who donated a stem cell graft to a child with acute lymphoblastic leukemia. The input for sequencing was PBMCs from the stem cell graft donor, taken from the stem cell graft. The gene calls are TRBV3-1 and TRBJ2-1; tentatively, D is TRBD2 (6 bases). The CDR3 sequence: CASSQGSGVNNEQFF. CDR3 DNA: TGTGCCAGCAGCCAAGGTAGCGGCGTAAACAATGAGCAGTTCTTC.